These 6 T cell receptor beta chains came from one sample sequenced in a study of T cell responses to AZD1222 COVID-19 vaccine. Profiled with immunoSEQ multiplex PCR; TCRdb holds only in-frame clones, not every one. In the table there are over 200,000 clones, roughly 94% of which are singletons. This sample comprised peripheral blood, obtained 28 days after the second dose of the MenACWY control vaccine. These receptors originate from an adult who received the MenACWY meningococcal vaccine as a control.

The gene calls are TRBV18 and TRBJ1-5; no firm D call. V was pared by 6 bases and J by 7 bases, with 10 bases between. The CDR3 spans 12 residues. Germline-derived CDR1 and CDR2 are KGHSH and LQKENI. As DNA, the CDR3 is TGTGCCAGCTCCCTCGACGGGCAGCCCCAGCATTTT. Amino acids: CASSLDGQPQHF.

The rearrangement links TRBV19 to TRBJ1-1; weak D call: TRBD1 (6 bases). CDR3 length: 14 amino acids. Germline CDR1 and CDR2: LNHDA and SQIVND (reference sequence). Between the trimmed V and J ends, which lost 0 bases and 1 base, there was a span of 6 bases. DNA of the CDR3: TGTGCCAGTAGTATAGAACAGGGGAACACTGAAGCTTTCTTT. It specifies CASSIEQGNTEAFF.

The V call is TRBV10-1, the J call TRBJ2-1; 7 nucleotides match TRBD1. CDR3 size: 12 residues. Trimming removed 6 bases from V and 4 bases from J; junction bases left unmatched: 0. Germline assignment: CDR1 WNHNN and CDR2 SYGVQD (reference sequence). The CDR3, as DNA: TGCGCCAGCAGACAGGGGTACAATGAGCAGTTCTTC. It yields the protein CASRQGYNEQFF.

The genes are TRBV28 and TRBJ2-7, with D possibly being TRBD1 (5 bases). The CDR3 runs 12 residues. The germline V gene encodes CDR1 MDHEN and CDR2 SYDVKM. V dropped 3 bases and J dropped 6 bases, with 9 bases sitting between them. In nucleotides, the CDR3 is TGTGCCAGCAGTTTTAGGGGTTCCGAGCAGTACTTC. This codes for CASSFRGSEQYF.

This sequence joins TRBV7-9 and TRBJ2-2; 7 bases match TRBD1. CDR3 length equals 18 residues. The V segment lost 5 bases and the J segment 3 bases; nucleotides outside the gene matches: 15. Germline V gene sequence: CDR1 SEHNR, CDR2 FQNEAQ (reference sequence). CDR3 residues: CASSRGTDSFFHTGELFF. The CDR3 region has the DNA TGTGCCAGCAGCCGAGGGACAGACTCGTTTTTTCACACCGGGGAGCTGTTTTTT.

The rearrangement links TRBV6-1 to TRBJ2-1, with TRBD2 matching over 7 bases. The CDR3 consists of 16 residues. Germline V gene data show CDR1 as MNHNS and CDR2 as SASEGT. The ends lost 4 bases at V and 4 bases at J; junction bases unmatched: 10. The CDR3 protein is CASSGSLAESYNEQFF. The DNA of the CDR3 is TGTGCCAGCAGTGGCAGCCTAGCGGAGAGTTACAATGAGCAGTTCTTC.